Sequencing of this TCR beta chain was carried out in a study of graft-versus-host responses after intestinal transplantation. Concerning this clone: Its antigen remains unidentified.

The repertoire was sequenced with immunoSEQ multiplex PCR; TCRdb's copy has only in-frame clones and lacks some. The sample holds 90,000 to 120,000 clones, approximately 88% seen once. This TCR was recovered from a human donor who was the organ donor for an intestinal transplant. Sequenced here: unstimulated CD4+ T cells sorted from spleen or lymph node cells, sampled before transplant.

The CDR3 coding sequence is TGTGCCAGCTCATCGTGGAGGGGTGGCACCGGGGAGCTGTTTTTT. Translation: CASSSWRGGTGELFF. The chain uses TRBV18 and TRBJ2-2; tentatively, D is TRBD2 (6 bases). Germline-derived CDR1 and CDR2 are KGHSH and LQKENI. This CDR3 has 15 residues. V was pared by 5 bases and J by 4 bases, with 14 bases between.